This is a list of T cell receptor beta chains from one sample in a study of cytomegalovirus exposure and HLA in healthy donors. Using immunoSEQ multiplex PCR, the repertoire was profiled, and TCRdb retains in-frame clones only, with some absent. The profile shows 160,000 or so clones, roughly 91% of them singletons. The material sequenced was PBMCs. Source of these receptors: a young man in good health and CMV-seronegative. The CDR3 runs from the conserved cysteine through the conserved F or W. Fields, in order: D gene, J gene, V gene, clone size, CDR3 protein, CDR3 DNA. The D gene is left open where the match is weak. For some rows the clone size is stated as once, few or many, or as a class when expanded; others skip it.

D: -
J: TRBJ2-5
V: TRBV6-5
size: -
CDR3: CASSYDGELKETQYF
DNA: TGTGCCAGCAGTTACGATGGGGAGCTAAAAGAGACCCAGTACTTC

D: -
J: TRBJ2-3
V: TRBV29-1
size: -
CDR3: CSVEEGEEVLTDTQYF
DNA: TGCAGCGTTGAAGAGGGGGAGGAGGTTTTAACAGATACGCAGTATTTT

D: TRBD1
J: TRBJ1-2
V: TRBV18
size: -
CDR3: CASSPEMTGVYGYTF
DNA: TGTGCCAGCTCTCCTGAGATGACAGGGGTCTATGGCTACACCTTC

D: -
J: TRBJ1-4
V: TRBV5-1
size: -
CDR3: CASSLGQGYEKLFF
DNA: TGCGCCAGCAGCTTAGGGCAGGGTTACGAAAAACTGTTTTTT

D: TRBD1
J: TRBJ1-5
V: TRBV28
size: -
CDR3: CASSPGQGQFYSNQPQHF
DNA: TGTGCCAGCAGTCCGGGACAGGGACAGTTCTATAGCAATCAGCCCCAGCATTTT

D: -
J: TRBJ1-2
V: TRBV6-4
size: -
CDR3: CASSPGGLPYGYTF
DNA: TGTGCCAGCAGTCCGGGGGGACTCCCCTATGGCTACACCTTC

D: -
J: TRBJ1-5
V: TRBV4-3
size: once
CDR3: CASSPERFSNQPQHF
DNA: TGCGCCAGCAGCCCAGAGCGGTTTAGCAATCAGCCCCAGCATTTT

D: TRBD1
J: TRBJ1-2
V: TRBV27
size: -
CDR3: CASRGQGDPGIYGYTF
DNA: TGTGCCAGTCGGGGGCAGGGGGATCCGGGGATCTATGGCTACACCTTC

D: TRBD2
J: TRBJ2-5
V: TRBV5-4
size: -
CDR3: CASSLGTSSETQYF
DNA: TGTGCCAGCAGCCTAGGGACTAGCTCAGAGACCCAGTACTTC

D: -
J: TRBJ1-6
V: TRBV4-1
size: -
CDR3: CASSQRDIGYNNSPLHF
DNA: TGCGCCAGCAGCCAAAGGGACATAGGGTATAATAATTCACCCCTCCACTTT

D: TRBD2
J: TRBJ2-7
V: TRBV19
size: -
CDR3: CASSNRRLAEAYEQYF
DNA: TGTGCCAGTAGTAACCGCCGACTAGCGGAGGCCTACGAGCAGTACTTC

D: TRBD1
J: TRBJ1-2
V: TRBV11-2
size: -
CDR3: CASSSDRVSDTF
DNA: TGTGCCAGCAGCTCCGACAGGGTATCGGACACCTTC

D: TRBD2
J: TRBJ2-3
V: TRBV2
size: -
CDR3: CASSLRGLAGGRGDTQYF
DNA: TGTGCCAGCAGCCTACGGGGACTAGCGGGGGGGCGAGGAGATACGCAGTATTTT

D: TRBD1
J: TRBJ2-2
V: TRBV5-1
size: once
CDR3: CASSSGTGGTGELFF
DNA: TGCGCCAGCAGCTCGGGGACAGGGGGCACCGGGGAGCTGTTTTTT

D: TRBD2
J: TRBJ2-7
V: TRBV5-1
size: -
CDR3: CASRREASYEQYF
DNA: TGCGCCAGCAGGCGGGAGGCCTCCTACGAGCAGTACTTC

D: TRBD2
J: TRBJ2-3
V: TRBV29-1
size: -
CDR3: CSVGRDGTSGVSTDTQYF
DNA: TGCAGCGTGGGCCGAGATGGGACTAGCGGGGTAAGCACAGATACGCAGTATTTT

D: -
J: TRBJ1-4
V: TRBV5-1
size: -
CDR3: CASRGGAIATNEKLFF
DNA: TGCGCCAGCAGGGGGGGGGCTATTGCAACTAATGAAAAACTGTTTTTT

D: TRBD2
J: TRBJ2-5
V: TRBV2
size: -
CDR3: CASSARSSGGQETQYF
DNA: TGTGCCAGCAGTGCGAGGTCTAGCGGGGGCCAAGAGACCCAGTACTTC

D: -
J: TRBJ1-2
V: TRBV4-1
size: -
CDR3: CASSQGLRGYYGYTF
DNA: TGCGCCAGCAGCCAAGGTCTCAGGGGATACTATGGCTACACCTTC

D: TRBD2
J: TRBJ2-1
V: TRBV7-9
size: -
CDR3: CASSLAPGLVGNEQFF
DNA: TGTGCCAGCAGCTTAGCCCCTGGACTAGTGGGCAATGAGCAGTTCTTC

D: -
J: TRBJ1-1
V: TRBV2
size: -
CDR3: CASSTRDTEAFF
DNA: TGTGCCAGCAGTACCCGGGACACTGAAGCTTTCTTT

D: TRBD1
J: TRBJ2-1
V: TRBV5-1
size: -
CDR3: CASSLAFSGTDNEQFF
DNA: TGCGCCAGCAGCTTGGCATTTTCCGGGACAGACAATGAGCAGTTCTTC

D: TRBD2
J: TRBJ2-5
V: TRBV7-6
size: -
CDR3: CASSLGLAGRETQYF
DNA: TGTGCCAGCAGTCTCGGACTAGCGGGAAGAGAGACCCAGTACTTC

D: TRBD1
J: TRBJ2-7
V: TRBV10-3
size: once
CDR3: CAISGGTGISYEQYF
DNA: TGTGCCATCAGTGGGGGGACAGGTATTTCCTACGAGCAGTACTTC

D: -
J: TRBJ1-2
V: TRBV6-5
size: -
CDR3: CASSYPGHGYTF
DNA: TGTGCCAGCAGTTACCCAGGTCATGGCTACACCTTC

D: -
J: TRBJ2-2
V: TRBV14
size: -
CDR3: CASSPGPARNTGELFF
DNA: TGTGCCAGCAGCCCCGGTCCGGCTAGAAACACCGGGGAGCTGTTTTTT

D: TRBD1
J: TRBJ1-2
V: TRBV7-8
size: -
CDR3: CASSLSQTGGRGYTF
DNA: TGTGCCAGCAGCCTATCACAGACAGGGGGCCGGGGCTACACCTTC

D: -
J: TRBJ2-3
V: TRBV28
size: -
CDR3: CASRLNHVYRAGTDTQYF
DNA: TGTGCCAGCAGGCTAAACCACGTCTACAGGGCCGGCACAGATACGCAGTATTTT

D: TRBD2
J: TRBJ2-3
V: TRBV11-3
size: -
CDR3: CASSLGLAGSTDTQYF
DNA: TGTGCCAGCAGCTTAGGTCTAGCGGGAAGCACAGATACGCAGTATTTT

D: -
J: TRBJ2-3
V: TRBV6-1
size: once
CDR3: CASSEATGWTFTDTQYF
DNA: TGTGCCAGCAGTGAAGCAACAGGTTGGACCTTCACAGATACGCAATATTTT

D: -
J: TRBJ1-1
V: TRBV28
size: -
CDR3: CASSRIGVNTEAFF
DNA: TGTGCCAGCAGCCGAATCGGGGTGAACACTGAAGCTTTCTTT

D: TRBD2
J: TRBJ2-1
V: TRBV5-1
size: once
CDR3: CASSVGLADNEQFF
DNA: TGCGCCAGCAGCGTGGGACTAGCGGACAATGAGCAGTTCTTC

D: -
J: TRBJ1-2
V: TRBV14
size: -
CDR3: CASSPEGRKGYTF
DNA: TGTGCCAGCAGCCCCGAGGGCAGGAAGGGCTACACCTTC

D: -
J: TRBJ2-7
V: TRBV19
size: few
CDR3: CASSPPSIEQYF
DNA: TGTGCCAGTAGTCCCCCGAGCATCGAGCAGTACTTC

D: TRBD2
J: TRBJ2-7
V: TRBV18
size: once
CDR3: CASSTYSGSSYEQYF
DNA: TGTGCCAGCTCAACTTATAGCGGGAGCTCCTACGAGCAGTACTTC

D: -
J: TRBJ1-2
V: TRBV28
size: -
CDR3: CASSFDNLGQSGYTF
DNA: TGTGCCAGCAGTTTTGACAATCTCGGACAGTCTGGCTACACCTTC

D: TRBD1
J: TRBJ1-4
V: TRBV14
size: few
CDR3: CASSQDRDRAFATNEKLFF
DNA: TGTGCCAGCAGCCAAGATCGGGACAGGGCTTTTGCAACTAATGAAAAACTGTTTTTT

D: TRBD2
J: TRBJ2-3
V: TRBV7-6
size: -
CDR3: CASSPRLAGFTDTQYF
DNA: TGTGCCAGCAGCCCCCGACTAGCGGGGTTCACAGATACGCAGTATTTT